The 23 T cell receptor beta chains reported below all come from one sample, sequenced in a study of PD-1 blockade in classical Hodgkin lymphoma. Sequencing was performed with immunoSEQ multiplex PCR; in TCRdb, only in-frame clones are kept and a portion is missing. Of some 41,000 clones in the sample, roughly four fifths are singletons; the top ten hold roughly 11%. Autologous stem cell transplantation was followed by relapse in every patient, and brentuximab vedotin exposure varied. The material was peripheral blood mononuclear cells (PBMCs), obtained at baseline. These TCRs come from a human donor with classical Hodgkin lymphoma.

The chain links TRBV5-6 to TRBJ2-6; D call uncertain. This CDR3 is 14 amino acids long. The ends were cut back, 7 bases at V and 0 bases at J, with 8 bases in the middle. The germline V gene has CDR1 SGHDT and CDR2 YYEEEE. This CDR3 is CASRSISGANVLTF. The CDR3 nucleotides are TGTGCCAGCCGCTCGATCTCTGGGGCCAACGTCCTGACTTTC.

The chain couples TRBV6-6 to TRBJ1-1; D gene ambiguous. Per germline, CDR1 MNHNY and CDR2 SVGAGI (reference sequence). The CDR3 loop spans 13 amino acids. V was clipped by 6 bases and J by 1 base, with 9 bases between them. The DNA of the CDR3 is TGTGCCAGCAGACGAAAATCGAACACTGAAGCTTTCTTT. Its translation: CASRRKSNTEAFF.

The V and J genes are TRBV7-9 and TRBJ1-6; TRBD1 is a possible D gene (5 bases). Per germline, CDR1 SEHNR and CDR2 FQNEAQ (reference sequence). This CDR3 has 15 residues. The ends were cut back, 5 bases at V and 4 bases at J, with 12 bases in the middle. In DNA form, the CDR3 reads TGTGCCAGCAGCGCGAAGGGACTTTATAATTCACCCCTCCACTTT. Its translation: CASSAKGLYNSPLHF.

This chain connects TRBV11-2 to TRBJ2-3, with TRBD2 identical over 7 bases. V gave up 1 base and J gave up 3 bases; unmatched junction bases: 4. The CDR3 loop spans 15 amino acids. From germline, CDR1 is SGHAT and CDR2 FQNNGV. The CDR3 reads CASSLGTGGTDTQYF. The CDR3 region has the DNA TGTGCCAGCAGCTTAGGGACGGGGGGAACAGATACGCAGTATTTT.

The CDR3, as DNA: TGTGCCAGCAGCTTAATGCGGGGGGGGCGGGAGACCCAGTACTTC. Translation: CASSLMRGGRETQYF. The chain uses TRBV7-8 and TRBJ2-5; 9 nucleotides match TRBD2. V lost 2 bases to trimming and J lost 5 bases; unmatched junction nucleotides: 6. Per germline, CDR1 SGHVS and CDR2 FQNEAQ. The CDR3 runs 15 residues.

This clone was observed a few times. The rearrangement joins TRBV6-1 to TRBJ2-7; tentatively, D is TRBD1 (5 bases). CDR1 and CDR2 from the germline V gene are MNHNS and SASEGT. V lost 6 bases and J 3 bases, leaving 18 bases between the germline ends. This CDR3 has 15 residues. In DNA, the CDR3 is TGTGCCAGCAGCGAAACTCAGGGTCCCCGCTACGAGCAGTACTTC. This translates into CASSETQGPRYEQYF.

The chain recombines TRBV14 with TRBJ2-5; a weak D match, TRBD1 (5 bases). The germline CDR1 and CDR2 sequences are SGHDN and FVKESK. The length of the CDR3 is 16 residues. V was clipped by 4 bases and J by 0 bases, with 15 bases between them. The CDR3 sequence: CASSPTWGFYQETQYF. The CDR3, as DNA: TGTGCCAGCAGCCCAACATGGGGCTTCTACCAAGAGACCCAGTACTTC. Filled out from reference TRBV14 and TRBJ2-5, the complete variable domain reads EAGVTQFPSHSVIEKGQTVTLRCDPISGHDNLYWYRRVMGKEIKFLLHFVKESKQDESGMPNNRFLAERTGGTYSTLKVQPAELEDSGVYFCASSPTWGFYQETQYFGPGTRLLVL.

V gene TRBV6-6 combines with J gene TRBJ1-5; 8 nucleotides match TRBD1. Germline CDR1 and CDR2: MNHNY and SVGAGI (reference sequence). Trimming cost V 6 bases and J 2 bases; bases outside gene matches: 9. The CDR3 runs to 16 residues. This CDR3 is CASSYPGGAGNQPQHF. The CDR3 bases are TGTGCCAGCAGCTATCCAGGGGGCGCGGGCAATCAGCCCCAGCATTTT.

The CDR3 region is CASFPSGGYTF. The CDR3 coding sequence is TGTGCCAGCTTTCCGTCGGGGGGCTACACCTTC. The chain has TRBV6-1 and TRBJ1-2, with unresolved D. From germline, CDR1 is MNHNS and CDR2 SASEGT. V gave up 8 bases and J gave up 8 bases, with 12 bases separating them. The CDR3 is 11 residues long.

This rearrangement joins TRBV6-5 to TRBJ2-6, with D perhaps TRBD1 or TRBD2 (5 bases each). The CDR3 extends over 15 amino acids. From germline, CDR1 is MNHEY and CDR2 SVGAGI. V was clipped by 3 bases and J by 0 bases, with 6 bases between them. The CDR3 DNA is TGTGCCAGCAGTTATGGGGGCTCTGGGGCCAACGTCCTGACTTTC. It encodes CASSYGGSGANVLTF.

This clone has just a few counts. The CDR3: CASSLPSALTDTQYF. CDR3 DNA sequence: TGTGCCAGCAGTTTACCCTCGGCTCTCACAGATACGCAGTATTTT. The rearrangement joins TRBV28 to TRBJ2-3, with no clear D. CDR3 length: 15 residues. Germline V gives CDR1 MDHEN, CDR2 SYDVKM. Trimming left V 2 bases short and J 2 bases short, with 11 bases between.

The rearrangement links TRBV10-3 to TRBJ1-2, with TRBD1 as a possible D gene (5 bases). In germline, CDR1 is ENHRY, CDR2 SYGVKD. The CDR3 has 12 residues. V was cut by 8 bases and J by 4 bases, with 11 bases left in between. DNA of the CDR3: TGTGCCATCGGTGGGACGCTCTATGGCTACACCTTC. Translation gives CAIGGTLYGYTF.

This rearrangement joins TRBV11-2 to TRBJ2-1, with D perhaps given as TRBD1 or TRBD2 (5 bases each). The CDR3 extends over 15 amino acids. From germline, CDR1 is SGHAT and CDR2 FQNNGV. V was clipped by 8 bases and J by 4 bases, with 18 bases between them. As DNA, the CDR3 is TGTGCCAGCTTAATAGGGGTTGGGGGTTACAATGAGCAGTTCTTC. It codes for CASLIGVGGYNEQFF.

The chain employs TRBV18 and TRBJ2-7; 11 bases are a match to TRBD1. Trimming cost V 6 bases and J 4 bases; bases outside gene matches: 8. The germline gives CDR1 KGHSH, CDR2 LQKENI. This CDR3 spans 15 amino acids. Here the CDR3 reads CASSRTGGSGYEQYF. In DNA form, the CDR3 reads TGTGCCAGCTCTCGGACAGGGGGCTCGGGGTACGAGCAGTACTTC.

The chain has TRBV4-1 and TRBJ2-7; the D gene is possibly TRBD2 (6 bases). V lost 0 bases to trimming and J lost 3 bases, with 27 bases between them. The CDR3 is made up of 20 amino acids. Germline CDR1 and CDR2: MGHRA and YSYEKL. The CDR3: CASSQDPTGLTMSAIYEQYF. CDR3 in DNA: TGCGCCAGCAGCCAAGATCCGACCGGACTAACAATGTCCGCCATCTACGAGCAGTACTTC.

J is TRBJ1-3 and V is TRBV6-5; D ambiguous. The CDR3 sequence is 16 residues long. Between the trimmed V and J ends, which lost 0 bases and 0 bases, there was a span of 9 bases. Germline CDR1 is MNHEY and CDR2 is SVGAGI. The CDR3 DNA is TGTGCCAGCAGTTACTCGAATTGGAGCTCTGGAAACACCATATATTTT. Residues: CASSYSNWSSGNTIYF.

Here the CDR3 DNA reads TGTGCCAGCAGTTTCAGCGTCTGGACGGATACGCAGTATTTT. As protein: CASSFSVWTDTQYF. The rearrangement uses TRBV28 and TRBJ2-3; no reliable D call. The CDR3 consists of 14 residues. Between the trimmed V and J ends, which lost 3 bases and 6 bases, there was a span of 13 bases. Germline values: CDR1 MDHEN, CDR2 SYDVKM.

Of note for this clone: Within the sample, other DNA sequences also encode this same CDR3. This chain connects TRBV7-2 to TRBJ1-5, with no clear D. Between the trimmed V and J ends, which lost 4 bases and 0 bases, there was a span of 4 bases. The CDR3 runs to 13 residues. CDR1 SGHTA and CDR2 FQGNSA come from the germline V gene. The CDR3: CASSSYSNQPQHF. The CDR3 DNA is TGTGCCAGCAGCTCGTATAGCAATCAGCCCCAGCATTTT.

The chain combines TRBV7-2 with TRBJ2-7, with 7 bases lining up with TRBD1. Trimming cost V 2 bases and J 12 bases; bases outside gene matches: 7. The CDR3 runs to 12 residues. Germline-derived CDR1 and CDR2 are SGHTA and FQGNSA. CDR3 sequence (DNA): TGTGCCAGCAGCTTATTCCAGGGGGTTCCGTACTTC. Translating gives CASSLFQGVPYF. Complete variable domain (other parts from reference TRBV7-2 and TRBJ2-7): GAGVSQSPSNKVTEKGKDVELRCDPISGHTALYWYRQSLGQGLEFLIYFQGNSAPDKSGLPSDRFSAERTGGSVSTLTIQRTQQEDSAVYLCASSLFQGVPYFGPGTRLTVT.

The chain is built from TRBV27 and TRBJ2-7; possible D gene TRBD2, 6 bases. The CDR3 runs 14 residues. From germline, CDR1 is MNHEY and CDR2 SMNVEV (reference sequence). The germline V and J ends were trimmed by 6 bases and 2 bases, with 14 bases remaining between them. This chain's CDR3 is CASSAGSRAYEQYF. The CDR3 bases are TGTGCCAGCAGCGCGGGATCCAGGGCCTACGAGCAGTACTTC.

By sample share, this clone is medium-sized. Within the sample, other DNA sequences also encode this same CDR3. This chain connects TRBV14 to TRBJ2-7; a weak D match, TRBD1 (5 bases). Trimming took 3 bases from V and 4 from J, leaving 7 bases between them. The CDR3 runs to 12 residues. Per germline, CDR1 SGHDN and CDR2 FVKESK. DNA of the CDR3: TGTGCCAGCAGCCAGGGGCTTTACGAGCAGTACTTC. This encodes CASSQGLYEQYF.

The chain recombines TRBV6-5 with TRBJ2-5; 8 positions agree with TRBD1. Germline V CDR1 and CDR2: MNHEY, SVGAGI. The V gene end was trimmed by 7 bases and the J gene end by 2 bases; junction bases not matched to a gene: 3. The CDR3 contains 13 residues. CDR3 sequence reads: CASTGQGQETQYF. For the CDR3, the DNA is TGTGCCAGCACCGGACAGGGTCAAGAGACCCAGTACTTC.

A word on this clone: This sample includes further DNA sequences coding for the same CDR3. V is TRBV6-5 and J is TRBJ2-2; 10 nucleotides agree with TRBD2. Germline V gives CDR1 MNHEY, CDR2 SVGAGI. There are 15 residues in the CDR3. With V trimmed by 9 bases and J by 7 bases, 11 bases remained unmatched. The CDR3 loop is CASSPRASGSGELFF. In nucleotides, the CDR3 is TGTGCCAGTAGTCCTCGGGCTAGCGGGAGCGGGGAGCTGTTTTTT.